This passage covers 7 T cell receptor beta chains from one sample sequenced in a study of blood T cell repertoires in COVID-19. Profiled with immunoSEQ multiplex PCR; TCRdb holds only in-frame clones, not every one. The sample consists of 50,000 to 75,000 clones, roughly 89% of them appearing once. The specimen was peripheral blood. These receptors originate from a man aged 55-75 years with acute or convalescent COVID-19.

This sequence joins TRBV7-8 and TRBJ2-2, with a weak D call TRBD2 (6 bases). Trimming left V 4 bases short and J 4 bases short, with 16 bases between. The germline CDR1 and CDR2 sequences are SGHVS and FQNEAQ. The CDR3 runs to 16 residues. The CDR3 loop is CASSYREWGRTGELFF. DNA of the CDR3: TGTGCCAGCAGCTACCGGGAGTGGGGACGCACCGGGGAGCTGTTTTTT.

The chain combines TRBV18 with TRBJ1-1; no clear D. Germline V gives CDR1 KGHSH, CDR2 LQKENI. Trimming removed 2 bases from V and 4 bases from J, with 17 bases in between. CDR3 length: 16 amino acids. Here the CDR3 reads CASSPSYPDGVTEAFF. CDR3 bases: TGTGCCAGCTCACCAAGTTACCCGGACGGGGTCACTGAAGCTTTCTTT.

Worth noting for this clone: At one end the junction does not follow the germline gene, possibly because of a read error. This chain connects TRBV5-1 to TRBJ1-3; D is possibly TRBD1 (5 bases). This CDR3 region has 15 residues. The germline V gene has CDR1 SGHRS and CDR2 YFSETQ. CDR3 nucleotide sequence: TGCGCCAGCACCTTGGACATTTCATACGGAAACACCATATATTTT. This encodes CASTLDISYGNTIYF.

The sample holds one count of this clone. The chain recombines TRBV6-5 with TRBJ1-2; D is perhaps TRBD1 (6 bases). V lost 10 bases, J lost 0 bases, and 18 bases lay in between. CDR3 length equals 15 residues. Per germline, CDR1 MNHEY and CDR2 SVGAGI. Here the CDR3 DNA reads TGTGCCACTCAATTACAGGGACCGTCTAACTATGGCTACACCTTC. It is translated as CATQLQGPSNYGYTF.

The genes are TRBV7-8 and TRBJ1-6; tentatively, D is TRBD1 (6 bases). V was pared by 0 bases and J by 1 base, with 7 bases between. Germline V CDR1 and CDR2: SGHVS, FQNEAQ. The CDR3 totals 16 residues. The CDR3 here is CASSLAGTSYNSPLHF. The CDR3 DNA sequence: TGTGCCAGCAGCTTAGCAGGGACATCCTATAATTCACCCCTCCACTTT.

This chain joins TRBV10-3 and TRBJ1-4, with D maybe TRBD1 (5 bases). Germline CDR1 and CDR2: ENHRY and SYGVKD. CDR3 length: 14 amino acids. The germline V and J ends were trimmed by 6 bases and 4 bases, with 12 bases remaining between them. CDR3 DNA: TGTGCCATCAGCCCGGGGGTCGGTAATGAAAAACTGTTTTTT. Protein sequence: CAISPGVGNEKLFF.

The chain employs TRBV10-3 and TRBJ1-2; TRBD1 agrees at 8 bases. The CDR3 loop spans 13 amino acids. Germline CDR1 reads ENHRY; CDR2 reads SYGVKD. Trimming cost V 7 bases and J 6 bases; bases outside gene matches: 7. CDR3 in amino acids: CAITYDRGDGYTF. CDR3 sequence (DNA): TGTGCCATCACCTACGACAGGGGCGATGGCTACACCTTC.